The 17 T cell receptor beta chains presented below share a single source sample, sequenced in a study of blood T cell repertoires in COVID-19. Generated by immunoSEQ multiplex PCR, the TCRdb table keeps only in-frame clones and is missing some. The sample includes approximately 190,000 clones, around 77% of them seen just once. Sequencing input: peripheral blood. Receptors originate from a man between 60 and 75 years old with active or convalescent COVID-19.

This clone was counted a few times. The rearrangement uses TRBV6-5 and TRBJ2-7; 9 bases are a match to TRBD2. CDR1 and CDR2 (germline): MNHEY, SVGAGI. Trimming removed 6 bases from V and 9 bases from J; junction bases left unmatched: 6. The length of the CDR3 is 12 residues. In DNA, the CDR3 is TGTGCCAGCAGATCCCCAGCGGGAGGGCAGTACTTC. This sequence encodes CASRSPAGGQYF.

The CDR3 here is CSVGGSGNQPQHF. The CDR3 bases are TGCAGCGTTGGAGGGTCTGGCAATCAGCCCCAGCATTTT. This chain links TRBV29-1 with TRBJ1-5; unclear D gene. V gave up 4 bases and J gave up 2 bases, with 9 bases separating them. The length of the CDR3 is 13 residues. Looked up from germline, CDR1 is SQVTM and CDR2 is ANQGSEA. Supplemented by reference TRBV29-1 and TRBJ1-5, the full variable domain reads SAVISQKPSRDICQRGTSLTIQCQVDSQVTMMFWYRQQPGQSLTLIATANQGSEATYESGFVIDKFPISRPNLTFSTLTVSNMSPEDSSIYLCSVGGSGNQPQHFGDGTRLSIL.

The V and J genes are TRBV27 and TRBJ2-1; TRBD2 aligns across 15 bases. The CDR3 is 18 amino acids. CDR1 is MNHEY and CDR2 is SMNVEV in the germline V gene (reference sequence). Trimming removed 4 bases from V and 4 bases from J; junction bases left unmatched: 8. CDR3 loop: CASSSGLAGGSVYNEQFF. The DNA of the CDR3 is TGTGCCAGCAGTTCCGGACTAGCGGGAGGGTCCGTTTACAATGAGCAGTTCTTC.

The rearrangement joins TRBV5-6 to TRBJ2-7, with D possibly TRBD2 on 6 matching bases. Germline values: CDR1 SGHDT, CDR2 YYEEEE. The V end was cut by 4 bases, the J end by 4 bases, with 9 bases between. This CDR3 is built from 12 residues. CDR3 bases: TGTGCCAGCAGCCCGGGGGAGTACGAGCAGTACTTC. It specifies CASSPGEYEQYF.

This clone has more than one count but fewer than ten. CDR3: CASSQDLASRADTQYF. The CDR3 DNA follows: TGTGCCAGCAGCCAAGATTTGGCTAGCCGAGCAGATACGCAGTATTTT. This sequence joins TRBV4-2 and TRBJ2-3; TRBD2 might be the D (5 bases). CDR3 size: 16 residues. V shed 0 bases and J shed 4 bases, with 14 bases lying between them. Germline V lookup: CDR1 LGHNA, CDR2 YNFKEQ.

The chain carries TRBV2 and TRBJ2-1; 13 nucleotides agree with TRBD2. Trimming at V came to 4 bases and at J to 10 bases, leaving 7 bases not matched to a gene. Per germline, CDR1 SNHLY and CDR2 FYNNEI. There are 15 residues in the CDR3. DNA for the CDR3: TGTGCCAGCAGTGCCAGGACTAGCGGGAGCGGGGAGCAGTTCTTC. Its translation is CASSARTSGSGEQFF.

The genes are TRBV28 and TRBJ1-2; TRBD1 might be the D (6 bases). Germline V gene sequence: CDR1 MDHEN, CDR2 SYDVKM. This CDR3 comprises 12 residues. The ends were cut back, 6 bases at V and 6 bases at J, with 11 bases in the middle. DNA for the CDR3: TGTGCCAGCAGCCCGGGGGGGCATGGCTACACCTTC. Residues: CASSPGGHGYTF.

This chain joins TRBV19 and TRBJ1-1; possible D gene TRBD1, 6 bases. This CDR3 has 12 residues. Trimming pared 7 bases from V and 8 bases from J, leaving 14 bases between. CDR1 LNHDA and CDR2 SQIVND come from the germline V gene (reference sequence). DNA for the CDR3: TGTGCCAGTATGGGGGCAGGGTGGGAAGCTTTCTTT. Translating it yields CASMGAGWEAFF. Filled out from reference TRBV19 and TRBJ1-1, the complete variable domain reads DGGITQSPKYLFRKEGQNVTLSCEQNLNHDAMYWYRQDPGQGLRLIYYSQIVNDFQKGDIAEGYSVSREKKESFPLTVTSAQKNPTAFYLCASMGAGWEAFFGQGTRLTVV.

The chain employs TRBV19 and TRBJ1-5; D perhaps matches TRBD1 (6 bases). From germline, CDR1 is LNHDA and CDR2 SQIVND (reference sequence). The CDR3 is 16 residues long. Trimming stripped 6 bases from V and 0 bases from J, with 15 bases between. The CDR3 DNA reads TGTGCCAGTAGGACCGGACAGAGCTATAGCAATCAGCCCCAGCATTTT. Translated: CASRTGQSYSNQPQHF.

The gene calls are TRBV5-6 and TRBJ2-3; TRBD2 might be the D (5 bases). This CDR3 is 14 amino acids long. Trimming pared 5 bases from V and 3 bases from J, leaving 13 bases between. Germline CDR1 is SGHDT and CDR2 is YYEEEE. Here the CDR3 reads CASSTTGETDTQYF. The CDR3, as DNA: TGTGCCAGCAGTACTACTGGGGAGACAGATACGCAGTATTTT.

As regards this clone: The same CDR3 also results from other DNA sequences found in this sample. As DNA, the CDR3 is TGTGCCAGCAGCCCCCAGGGTCGCGGCTACACCTTC. It encodes CASSPQGRGYTF. The chain couples TRBV7-9 to TRBJ1-2; weak D call: TRBD1 (5 bases). Germline V lookup: CDR1 SEHNR, CDR2 FQNEAQ (reference sequence). This CDR3 has 12 amino acids. V was shortened by 5 bases and J by 8 bases, with 12 bases between the two germline ends.

V gene TRBV28 combines with J gene TRBJ1-5; TRBD1 might be the D (6 bases). Germline V lookup: CDR1 MDHEN, CDR2 SYDVKM. The V end lost 3 bases, the J end lost 10 bases, and 22 bases lay between the germline ends. The CDR3 totals 16 residues. CDR3 region: CASSLRVRGLVDPQHF. The CDR3 coding sequence is TGTGCCAGCAGTTTGAGGGTCAGGGGCCTCGTAGATCCCCAGCATTTT. The full variable domain, completed using reference TRBV28 and TRBJ1-5, is DVKVTQSSRYLVKRTGEKVFLECVQDMDHENMFWYRQDPGLGLRLIYFSYDVKMKEKGDIPEGYSVSREKKERFSLILESASTNQTSMYLCASSLRVRGLVDPQHFGDGTRLSIL.

This clone has only a few counts. The chain combines TRBV14 with TRBJ2-7; perhaps TRBD1 as D (5 bases). Germline V CDR1 and CDR2: SGHDN, FVKESK. V was clipped by 3 bases and J by 7 bases, with 16 bases between them. The CDR3 has 14 residues. The CDR3 here is CASSHSGILGEQYF. In DNA form, the CDR3 reads TGTGCCAGCAGCCACTCAGGGATTTTAGGGGAGCAGTACTTC. Using reference TRBV14 and TRBJ2-7 for the parts outside the CDR3, the full variable domain is EAGVTQFPSHSVIEKGQTVTLRCDPISGHDNLYWYRRVMGKEIKFLLHFVKESKQDESGMPNNRFLAERTGGTYSTLKVQPAELEDSGVYFCASSHSGILGEQYFGPGTRLTVT.

The rearrangement joins TRBV29-1 to TRBJ2-1; 10 bases match TRBD2. The germline gives CDR1 SQVTM, CDR2 ANQGSEA. The length of the CDR3 is 16 residues. J gave up 7 bases and V 3 bases, and 12 bases lay outside the gene matches. This CDR3 reads CSVDSSGTSVLNEQFF. Here the CDR3 DNA reads TGCAGCGTTGACTCGAGCGGGACTAGCGTTTTGAATGAGCAGTTCTTC.

This clone was picked up one time. The chain joins TRBV9 to TRBJ2-1; 8 bases agree with TRBD2. The CDR3 runs to 18 residues. Germline V gene sequence: CDR1 SGDLS, CDR2 YYNGEE. Trimming took 4 bases from V and 9 from J; bases not matched to a gene: 21. The CDR3 DNA sequence: TGTGCCAGCAGCCCCCTAGCGGGTGCGCTGGATAGGTATGGTGAGCAGTTCTTC. Its protein product is CASSPLAGALDRYGEQFF.

The CDR3: CASSLAPGNTEAFF. In DNA form, the CDR3 reads TGCGCCAGCAGCTTGGCGCCGGGGAACACTGAAGCTTTCTTT. The V call is TRBV5-1, the J call TRBJ1-1; no clear D gene. With 0 bases removed from V and 1 base from J, the gap between germline ends came to 7 bases. The CDR3 sequence is 14 residues long. Germline CDR1 and CDR2: SGHRS and YFSETQ.

The V and J genes are TRBV28 and TRBJ1-6; a possible D gene is TRBD1 (6 bases). V was clipped by 6 bases and J by 7 bases, with 13 bases between them. This CDR3 is built from 14 residues. Looked up from germline, CDR1 is MDHEN and CDR2 is SYDVKM. The chain's CDR3 is CASRPGVVNSPLHF. The DNA of the CDR3 is TGTGCCAGCAGACCAGGGGTTGTCAATTCACCCCTCCACTTT.